This record covers a single T cell receptor beta chain. This sample was taken from a study of technical replicates of blood from four donors. J was trimmed by 10 bases and V by 6 bases; bases with no gene match: 6. Germline assignment: CDR1 SNHLY and CDR2 FYNNEI. The CDR3 runs to 15 residues. Clones were read by immunoSEQ multiplex PCR, and TCRdb kept only the in-frame ones, dropping some. The data contain tens of thousands of clones, roughly 98% of them singletons. The origin of this receptor is a human donor in good health. The sample consisted of T cells isolated from PBMCs. The rearrangement joins TRBV2 to TRBJ2-1; 16 bases are shared with TRBD2. The CDR3 here is CASSGTSGGAQEQFF. For the CDR3, the DNA is TGTGCCAGCAGCGGGACTAGCGGGGGGGCGCAGGAGCAGTTCTTC.